The next 8 T cell receptor beta chains were all read from a single sample in a study of beta chain features in type 1 diabetes. Expressed TCRB transcripts were sequenced after all isolated RNA was converted to cDNA. Sequencing was performed with immunoSEQ multiplex PCR; in TCRdb, only in-frame clones are kept and a portion is missing. The sample has under 550,000 clones, approximately 10% seen once; the top ten hold 0.045% to 0.06%. The sequenced material came from naive CD4+ T cells from blood. These receptors were taken from a woman aged 18-29 years in good health.

Worth noting for this clone: The sample carries other DNA sequences with the same CDR3. The chain has TRBV29-1 and TRBJ1-2; no firm D call. The CDR3 extends over 12 amino acids. Germline V gives CDR1 SQVTM, CDR2 ANQGSEA. V gave up 6 bases and J gave up 5 bases, with 13 bases separating them. CDR3 sequence reads: CSVSRGVYGYTF. In DNA, the CDR3 is TGCAGCGTCAGCCGCGGTGTATATGGCTACACCTTC.

V gene TRBV6-5 combines with J gene TRBJ1-1, with TRBD1 matching over 9 bases. CDR3 length: 15 residues. Germline loops: CDR1 MNHEY, CDR2 SVGAGI. Unmatched junction bases numbered 6, after V lost 0 bases and J lost 7 bases. CDR3 DNA: TGTGCCAGCAGTTACTCTCTGGGACAGGGATATGAAGCTTTCTTT. This gives the protein CASSYSLGQGYEAFF.

Comments on this clone: The same CDR3 is also encoded by other DNA sequences in this sample. The chain links TRBV30 to TRBJ1-2; D is undetermined. CDR1 is GTSNPN, CDR2 SVGIG, per germline (reference sequence). V shed 0 bases and J shed 8 bases, with 10 bases lying between them. The CDR3 consists of 12 residues. Here the CDR3 DNA reads TGTGCCTGGAGTGTACCAGGCGGAGGCTACACCTTC. Translating gives CAWSVPGGGYTF.

A few counts support this clone. This chain uses TRBV5-6 with TRBJ2-7; D is possibly TRBD2 (6 bases). V was trimmed by 4 bases and J by 4 bases, leaving 15 bases between them. CDR1 and CDR2 (germline): SGHDT, YYEEEE. The CDR3 has 14 amino acids. Here the CDR3 reads CASSAVMAGYEQYV. As DNA, the CDR3 is TGTGCCAGCAGCGCCGTTATGGCGGGATACGAGCAGTACGTC.

The chain links TRBV11-2 to TRBJ2-6; D gene uncertain. The CDR3 is made up of 15 amino acids. The V end lost 6 bases, the J end lost 0 bases, and 9 bases lay between the germline ends. The germline CDR1 and CDR2 sequences are SGHAT and FQNNGV. The CDR3 protein is CASRWFSSGANVLTF. The CDR3 bases are TGTGCCAGCAGGTGGTTTAGCTCTGGGGCCAACGTCCTGACTTTC.

Only a few counts were recorded for this clone. The chain links TRBV18 to TRBJ2-1, with 9 bases identical to TRBD1. This CDR3 spans 12 amino acids. The J segment lost 9 bases and the V segment lost 3 bases, leaving 0 bases of the junction unmatched. CDR1 is KGHSH, CDR2 LQKENI, per germline. The CDR3, as DNA: TGTGCCAGCTCACCGGGACAGGGTGAGCAGTTCTTC. This codes for CASSPGQGEQFF.

This clone was seen only a few times. The chain is built from TRBV5-6 and TRBJ2-1; maybe TRBD1 (6 bases). Trimming removed 5 bases at V and 4 bases at J, with 13 bases between. The CDR3 contains 14 residues. Looked up from germline, CDR1 is SGHDT and CDR2 is YYEEEE. The CDR3 nucleotides are TGTGCCAGCAGTCTCGGGACACTTTACAATGAGCAGTTCTTC. Translation: CASSLGTLYNEQFF.

This clone was counted a few times. The chain links TRBV30 to TRBJ2-7; D assignment may be TRBD1 or TRBD2 (5 bases each). Germline CDR1 reads GTSNPN; CDR2 reads SVGIG (reference sequence). The CDR3 length is 15 residues. Trimming left V 1 base short and J 7 bases short, with 20 bases between. The CDR3 reads CAWSGLTGPSGEQYF. The CDR3 nucleotides are TGTGCCTGGAGTGGCCTGACGGGACCTTCTGGTGAGCAGTACTTC.